Listed here are 8 T cell receptor beta chains from one sample, sequenced in a study of cytomegalovirus exposure and HLA in healthy donors. Assay used: immunoSEQ multiplex PCR; TCRdb lists only in-frame clones, some missing. The sample lists 95,000 to 120,000 clones; over 75% were seen once. Material for sequencing was PBMCs. The receptors were sampled from a woman aged 18-35 years in good health and CMV-seronegative.

The rearrangement joins TRBV7-9 to TRBJ2-4; D possibly corresponds to TRBD2 (7 bases). The CDR3 runs 16 residues. The ends were cut back, 5 bases at V and 1 base at J, with 15 bases in the middle. Germline V gives CDR1 SEHNR, CDR2 FQNEAQ (reference sequence). The CDR3 bases are TGTGCCAGCAGCCCAGGGGAGGGATGGGCCAAAAACATTCAGTACTTC. This codes for CASSPGEGWAKNIQYF.

The chain is built from TRBV10-3 and TRBJ2-1, with a tentative D call TRBD2 (6 bases). V was trimmed by 11 bases and J by 6 bases, leaving 14 bases between them. The V gene's germline CDR1 is ENHRY and CDR2 SYGVKD. The CDR3 has 12 residues. This CDR3 is CASGGNINEQFF. CDR3 in DNA: TGTGCCTCCGGGGGTAACATCAATGAGCAGTTCTTC.

This chain connects TRBV4-2 to TRBJ2-3, with 11 nucleotides matching TRBD1. Germline V gene lookup returns CDR1 LGHNA and CDR2 YNFKEQ. V gave up 1 base and J gave up 6 bases; unmatched junction bases: 9. The CDR3 totals 17 residues. As DNA, the CDR3 is TGTGCCAGCAGCCAAGCCGTGGGACAGGGGGACAGGGATACGCAGTATTTT. Translating it yields CASSQAVGQGDRDTQYF.

The CDR3 here is CASRRAGSQETQYF. The CDR3 DNA reads as TGTGCCAGCAGAAGAGCGGGGTCACAAGAGACCCAGTACTTC. V gene TRBV5-4 combines with J gene TRBJ2-5, with 7 bases aligning to TRBD2. This CDR3 contains 14 residues. J lost 2 bases, V lost 5 bases, and 6 bases had no gene match. CDR1 SGHNT and CDR2 YYREEE come from the germline V gene (reference sequence).

The rearrangement uses TRBV6-1 and TRBJ2-3; D not certain. V lost 2 bases and J lost 4, with 7 bases in between. The CDR3 has 13 residues. Germline V gives CDR1 MNHNS, CDR2 SASEGT. The CDR3 bases are TGTGCCAGCAGTGAACCTTTTTCAGATACGCAGTATTTT. Translated, it gives CASSEPFSDTQYF.

The chain couples TRBV14 to TRBJ1-1; D is perhaps TRBD1 (6 bases). The CDR3 totals 14 residues. Trimming took off 3 bases at V and 1 base at J, with 9 bases between the two ends. CDR1 SGHDN and CDR2 FVKESK come from the germline V gene. The CDR3 spells CASSQAGANTEAFF. The CDR3 nucleotides read TGTGCCAGCAGCCAGGCAGGGGCGAACACTGAAGCTTTCTTT.

The J gene is TRBJ2-5, the V gene TRBV9; D possibly corresponds to TRBD2 (5 bases). V lost 0 bases, J lost 0 bases, and 9 bases lay in between. This CDR3 spans 15 amino acids. Germline V gives CDR1 SGDLS, CDR2 YYNGEE. CDR3 nucleotides: TGTGCCAGCAGCGTAGGCACGGGGTACCAAGAGACCCAGTACTTC. Residues: CASSVGTGYQETQYF.

This clone was observed a handful of times. This rearrangement joins TRBV6-4 to TRBJ2-2; D is undetermined. The V and J ends lost 0 bases and 4 bases respectively, with 12 bases between them. The germline gives CDR1 MRHNA, CDR2 SNTAGT. There are 16 residues in the CDR3. CDR3 nucleotide sequence: TGTGCCAGCAGTGACTCCCCAGGTGTGGGCACCGGGGAGCTGTTTTTT. It codes for CASSDSPGVGTGELFF.